One T cell receptor beta chain is described in this entry. What antigen it recognizes has not been identified. Base qualities are missing; no much larger clone stands one base away. Participants in the prospective study were enrolled through a virtual design, were aged roughly 18 to 100 years, and lived in roughly 26 United States geographic areas. In the prospective study, cohorts were assigned on the basis of participant-reported clinical history obtained from a screening survey and a study questionnaire. ImmuneRACE Cohort 3 recovered participants were defined by two consecutive negative NP/OP PCR tests, healthcare professional clearance, or symptom resolution. Mobile phlebotomists in the prospective study collected whole blood, serum and a nasopharyngeal or oropharyngeal swab from every participant. Over an approximately two-month period, participants in the prospective study had the option of providing additional blood draws and questionnaires. Blood samples from the prospective study were shipped frozen or at room temperature prior to DNA extraction.

This entry belongs to a study of blood T cell repertoires in COVID-19 (dated by TCRdb to the early 2020s). General notes on the study: The collaborator samples originated in the United States, Italy and Spain and spanned the acute and convalescent phases of COVID-19. The material from the prospective study consisted of cDNA or gDNA derived from T cells, B-cell-depleted T cells, or PBMCs. The dataset comprised deeply sampled blood TCRbeta repertoires from subjects exposed to, actively infected with, or recovered from COVID-19. The repertoires were released in a freely available public database intended as a resource for research on the immune response to SARS-CoV-2. The samples were drawn from the first 160 participants of the ongoing ImmuneRACE study and from some 1,300 subjects provided by 6 global collaborators. A de-identified subject ID, COVID-19 status, age in years and sex were almost always included in the sample metadata. HLA class I and class II types, where available, came from metadata supplied by the sample provider rather than from assay-based typing. Broader findings and caveats from the paper: How much clinical and demographic metadata was included differed by source and by participant, and the metadata was provided uncurated.

According to the germline V gene, CDR1 reads MRHNA and CDR2 reads SNTAGT. V is cut by 4 bases and J by 4 bases, and the space between the germline ends is 8 bases. The CDR3 sequence holds 13 residues, the cysteine and phenylalanine included. CDR3 DNA only is kept here, 39 bases in frame from base 1. TCRbeta CDR3 regions were amplified from genomic DNA using the immunoSEQ Assay, a bias-controlled multiplex PCR. The original pipeline was this. The number of nucleated cells in each sample was estimated by amplification of reference gene primers within the assay. To quantify the absolute abundance of each unique TCRbeta CDR3 rearrangement, sequence reads were collapsed and filtered. For each sample, productive Simpson clonality was calculated as the square root of Simpson's diversity index over productive rearrangements. The table comes from immuneACCESS by way of TCRdb, which keeps in-frame sequences with V and J called. Part of the clones is missing from these tables; in studies checked, under half for an unresolved V gene and the rest for unknown reasons. The V and J calls and clone size are taken from that table; D and trimming were inferred from the DNA. This sample comprises 300,000 to 450,000 clones, 70% to 90% of them detected only once. The ten largest clones add up to 1.3% of the sample.

The chain is assembled from TRBV6-4 and TRBJ1-5, with the D gene not confidently named. Material for sequencing was PBMCs or T cells enriched from blood (not recorded which). This receptor was identified in a man under 40 who had recovered from COVID-19. The CDR3 here reads CASSAQLNQPQHF. At the DNA level, the sequence is TGTGCCAGCAGTGCACAGCTAAATCAGCCCCAGCATTTT.